This note documents a single T cell receptor beta chain sequence. Its antigen is currently not known. Qualities for individual bases were not recorded, and no much larger clone is one base off. Separate from the roughly 700-subject first cohort, the validation cohort of some 130 subjects was the group to which the donors belonged. This sample was taken from a study of cytomegalovirus exposure and HLA in healthy donors (dated by TCRdb to the late 2010s). Turning to the overall study: A later analysis indicated that the 120 validation repertoires were generated on the platform also employed for the 700 or so repertoires of the first cohort. The study aimed to test whether signatures of past pathogen exposure could be identified by cataloging public T cell receptors. In addition to the first cohort of 666 subjects, a separate validation cohort of around 110 different subjects was used. The study combined high-throughput TCR immunosequencing, statistical association of individual TCRs with disease status, and machine learning to predict cytomegalovirus infection status. Broader findings and caveats from the paper: Most TCR sequences were seen in very few donors, while some public TCRs were found in many individuals. According to the authors, the approach could potentially be generalized to other disease states and immunological phenotypes. The study gave a list of 150 to 200 TCR beta chains associated with cytomegalovirus. The classifier was reported to diagnose cytomegalovirus status with high specificity and sensitivity in both the original cohort and the validation cohort. Subsequent analysis determined that TCRs grouped into clusters in the first cohort also showed a tendency toward co-occurrence across the 90 to 150 validation repertoires, and 90% to 95% of cluster scores exceeded 0. In vitro tests confirmed that three of the cytomegalovirus-associated TCR beta chains recognize cytomegalovirus antigens. The validation cohort had no HLA typing available for a later analysis, so co-occurrence within that cohort was assessed over all 120 or so repertoires.

Receptor libraries were prepared by the immunoSEQ multiplex PCR assay. The original pipeline was this. To diagnose cytomegalovirus status from the catalog of TCR beta chain sequences, a statistical classification framework was built. The table comes from immuneACCESS by way of TCRdb, which keeps in-frame sequences with V and J called. Part of the clones is missing from these tables; in studies checked, under half for an unresolved V gene and the rest for unknown reasons. That table supplies the V and J calls and clone size; D and trimming were determined from the DNA. The sample yields tens of thousands of clones; 85% to 95% were counted once. The ten largest clones add up to about 0.6% of the sample. Input material: PBMCs. The sequence was collected from a young woman in good health and CMV-seronegative.

This receptor has the CDR3 CAWRGGTRTEAFF. In nucleotides, the sequence is TGTGCCTGGAGGGGGGGGACAAGAACTGAAGCTTTCTTT. The chain links TRBV30 with TRBJ1-1; TRBD1 is a possible D gene, resting on 6 matching bases. CDR1 and CDR2 (GTSNPN, SVGIG) derive from the germline V gene (reference sequence). The CDR3 covers 13 residues, taking in both the cysteine and the phenylalanine. The sequence is cut down to CDR3 DNA, 39 bases in frame from base 1. Deletion took 3 bases off V and 5 bases off J, with a span of 13 bases between the germline ends.